The 21 T cell receptor beta chains reported below all come from one sample, sequenced in a study of beta chain features in type 1 diabetes. Expressed TCRB transcripts were sequenced after all isolated RNA was converted to cDNA. Profiled with immunoSEQ multiplex PCR; TCRdb holds only in-frame clones, not every one. The sample holds more than 300,000 clones, roughly 8% seen once. The sequencing sample was made of central memory CD4+ T cells from blood. The receptors were gathered from a woman under 30 in good health.

V is TRBV7-8 and J is TRBJ2-1; TRBD2 agrees at 14 bases. CDR3 length equals 17 residues. Germline loops: CDR1 SGHVS, CDR2 FQNEAQ. The trim removed 2 bases at V and 7 bases at J, leaving 7 bases unmatched. The CDR3 loop is CASSLLGGTSGRNEQFF. In nucleotides, the CDR3 is TGTGCCAGCAGCTTACTCGGGGGGACTAGCGGGAGAAATGAGCAGTTCTTC.

This clone has just a few counts. The chain carries TRBV4-3 and TRBJ2-5; D gene ambiguous. The CDR3 has 15 residues. The germline CDR1 and CDR2 sequences are LGHNA and YSLEER. Trimming stripped 1 base from V and 5 bases from J, with 14 bases between. The CDR3 reads CASSQAPSVVETQYF. The CDR3 bases are TGCGCCAGCAGCCAAGCCCCATCGGTAGTGGAGACCCAGTACTTC.

The chain has TRBV7-9 and TRBJ2-3; no reliable D call. The V end was cut by 2 bases, the J end by 4 bases, with 4 bases between. CDR1 is SEHNR, CDR2 FQNEAQ, per germline (reference sequence). CDR3 length: 12 amino acids. DNA of the CDR3: TGTGCCAGCAGCTTAAACCCAGATACGCAGTATTTT. It specifies CASSLNPDTQYF.

This clone was recorded a few times. The chain uses TRBV6-6 and TRBJ2-5; D remains unclear. With 4 bases removed from V and 4 bases from J, the gap between germline ends came to 7 bases. CDR1 and CDR2 (germline): MNHNY, SVGAGI (reference sequence). CDR3 length equals 12 residues. In DNA form, the CDR3 reads TGTGCCAGCAGTTTTGCGAGAGAGACCCAGTACTTC. It specifies CASSFARETQYF.

This clone was picked up many times. The chain recombines TRBV28 with TRBJ2-7; no clear D. The CDR3 is 12 residues long. The V gene's germline CDR1 is MDHEN and CDR2 SYDVKM. V was pared by 6 bases and J by 5 bases, with 11 bases between. The CDR3, as DNA: TGTGCCAGCAGCTTCCTCAAGAACGAGCAGTACTTC. Its protein product is CASSFLKNEQYF.

The chain uses TRBV19 and TRBJ2-1; 7 bases match TRBD2. The V and J ends lost 4 bases and 5 bases, in that order; junction bases with no gene match: 8. The CDR3 sequence is 15 residues long. Germline lookup yields CDR1 LNHDA and CDR2 SQIVND (reference sequence). The CDR3 spells CASSKGRELNNEQFF. CDR3 coding DNA: TGTGCCAGTAGTAAGGGGCGGGAGCTTAACAATGAGCAGTTCTTC.

The V gene is TRBV10-3, the J gene TRBJ2-2; D not certain. The CDR3 totals 14 residues. Deletions cut 6 bases from V and 0 bases from J, with 8 bases between. Germline CDR1 reads ENHRY; CDR2 reads SYGVKD. The CDR3 sequence is CAIRSSSNTGELFF. The DNA for the CDR3 is TGTGCCATCAGGTCAAGCTCGAACACCGGGGAGCTGTTTTTT.

The sample holds many counts of this clone. This sequence joins TRBV6-4 and TRBJ2-4; D unclear. V was cut by 3 bases and J by 0 bases, with 12 bases left in between. From germline, CDR1 is MRHNA and CDR2 SNTAGT. This CDR3 contains 16 residues. CDR3 sequence reads: CASSERAVLAKNIQYF. The CDR3 DNA sequence: TGTGCCAGCAGTGAACGGGCGGTCCTAGCCAAAAACATTCAGTACTTC.

In this sample, this clone turned up many times. This chain joins TRBV10-3 and TRBJ2-5, with 10 bases that match TRBD1. From germline, CDR1 is ENHRY and CDR2 SYGVKD. The CDR3 extends over 12 amino acids. Trimming removed 10 bases from V and 4 bases from J; junction bases left unmatched: 3. The CDR3 protein is CATWTGGETQYF. DNA for the CDR3: TGTGCCACTTGGACAGGGGGAGAGACCCAGTACTTC.

V usage is TRBV11-3 and J usage is TRBJ1-4, with D possibly being TRBD1 (5 bases). Germline V gives CDR1 SGHNT, CDR2 YENEEA. The CDR3 spans 13 residues. V lost 5 bases to trimming and J lost 3 bases, with 7 bases between them. DNA of the CDR3: TGTGCCAGCAGCAGGACACCTAATGAAAAACTGTTTTTT. This encodes CASSRTPNEKLFF.

This clone was seen at least ten times. This sequence joins TRBV5-1 and TRBJ2-1; 8 nucleotides line up with TRBD2. Germline values: CDR1 SGHRS, CDR2 YFSETQ. Germline trimming cut 4 bases from V and 5 bases from J; bases unmatched to any gene: 11. The CDR3 has 16 amino acids. The CDR3 DNA reads as TGCGCCAGCAGCCCTCGGATTAGCGGGACCAACAATGAGCAGTTCTTC. This translates into CASSPRISGTNNEQFF. The full variable domain, with the rest looked up from reference TRBV5-1 and TRBJ2-1, is KAGVTQTPRYLIKTRGQQVTLSCSPISGHRSVSWYQQTPGQGLQFLFEYFSETQRNKGNFPGRFSGRQFSNSRSEMNVSTLELGDSALYLCASSPRISGTNNEQFFGPGTRLTVL.

V and J are TRBV7-2 and TRBJ2-1, with TRBD2 matching 9 bases. In germline, CDR1 is SGHTA, CDR2 FQGNSA. CDR3 length equals 15 residues. The V and J ends lost 5 bases and 10 bases, in that order; junction bases with no gene match: 12. The CDR3 DNA reads TGTGCCAGCAGCAACGTAGCGGGAGAGGAGTGGGAGCAGTTCTTC. Translated, it gives CASSNVAGEEWEQFF.

This clone was counted between two and nine times. The rearrangement uses TRBV20-1 and TRBJ2-7, with D possibly being TRBD2 (6 bases). The CDR3 extends over 11 amino acids. Deletions cut 4 bases from V and 4 bases from J, with 8 bases between. From germline, CDR1 is DFQATT and CDR2 SNEGSKA (reference sequence). CDR3 nucleotides: TGCAGTGCTACTCGGGAGTACGAGCAGTACTTC. The encoded protein is CSATREYEQYF.

Regarding this clone: This sequence may be a read error, since a much larger clone differs from it by one base. Within the sample, other DNA sequences also encode this same CDR3. The genes are TRBV18 and TRBJ2-7; 7 nucleotides line up with TRBD2. With V trimmed by 5 bases and J by 6 bases, 16 bases remained unmatched. The germline V gene encodes CDR1 KGHSH and CDR2 LQKENI. This CDR3 has 16 amino acids. CDR3 sequence: CASSSSIAGDRGEQYF. The CDR3 DNA is TGTGCCAGCTCATCCTCAATCGCGGGAGACCGCGGCGAGCAGTACTTC.

The chain combines TRBV29-1 with TRBJ2-5; D is ambiguous. Germline CDR1 is SQVTM and CDR2 is ANQGSEA. This CDR3 comprises 14 residues. V lost 3 bases and J 1 base, leaving 12 bases between the germline ends. In nucleotides, the CDR3 is TGCAGCGTTGATAAGGACGGCATCCAAGAGACCCAGTACTTC. The encoded protein is CSVDKDGIQETQYF. Together with reference TRBV29-1 and TRBJ2-5, the CDR3 gives the full variable domain: SAVISQKPSRDICQRGTSLTIQCQVDSQVTMMFWYRQQPGQSLTLIATANQGSEATYESGFVIDKFPISRPNLTFSTLTVSNMSPEDSSIYLCSVDKDGIQETQYFGPGTRLLVL.

This clone was counted a few times. This same CDR3 is encoded by further DNA sequences in the sample. The chain has TRBV10-3 and TRBJ2-7, with D unresolved. CDR3 length: 12 amino acids. Germline CDR1 is ENHRY and CDR2 is SYGVKD. The V end lost 8 bases, the J end lost 2 bases, and 10 bases lay between the germline ends. Written as DNA, the CDR3 is TGTGCCATCTCGGCAGGTCCCTACGAGCAGTACTTC. Protein: CAISAGPYEQYF.

This chain joins TRBV6-4 and TRBJ2-3; perhaps TRBD2 as D (5 bases). This CDR3 region has 13 residues. Trimming removed 4 bases from V and 3 bases from J, with 8 bases in between. Germline V CDR1 and CDR2: MRHNA, SNTAGT. CDR3 sequence reads: CASSARETDTQYF. CDR3 nucleotides: TGTGCCAGCAGTGCGAGGGAGACAGATACGCAGTATTTT.

There are a few counts of this clone. The chain couples TRBV5-4 to TRBJ1-1, with 8 bases that match TRBD1. This CDR3 spans 14 amino acids. V shed 3 bases and J 5 bases; nucleotides not matched to a gene: 6. Per germline, CDR1 SGHNT and CDR2 YYREEE (reference sequence). In DNA form, the CDR3 reads TGTGCCAGCAGCTCAGGACAGGGTTGGACTGAAGCTTTCTTT. Amino acids: CASSSGQGWTEAFF.

This clone was seen ten or more times. V and J are TRBV15 and TRBJ2-4; TRBD1 might be the D (6 bases). The V end lost 0 bases, the J end lost 6 bases, and 12 bases lay between the germline ends. The length of the CDR3 is 15 residues. The germline V gene encodes CDR1 LNHNV and CDR2 YYDKDF (reference sequence). CDR3: CATSREGTFRNIQYF. As DNA, the CDR3 is TGTGCCACCAGCAGAGAAGGGACATTCAGAAACATTCAGTACTTC.

The chain is built from TRBV19 and TRBJ2-7, with D unresolved. V was cut by 8 bases and J by 1 base, with 3 bases left in between. This CDR3 is built from 10 residues. CDR1 is LNHDA and CDR2 is SQIVND in the germline V gene (reference sequence). Written as DNA, the CDR3 is TGTGCCAGTCCGTCCTACGAGCAGTACTTC. Amino acids: CASPSYEQYF.

The V and J genes are TRBV7-2 and TRBJ2-7; TRBD1 or TRBD2 may be the D gene (6 bases each). This CDR3 spans 14 amino acids. Trimming removed 5 bases from V and 0 bases from J, with 11 bases in between. Looked up from germline, CDR1 is SGHTA and CDR2 is FQGNSA. The CDR3 protein is CASSPGGHSYEQYF. The CDR3 DNA is TGTGCCAGCAGCCCCGGGGGCCACTCCTACGAGCAGTACTTC.